This T cell receptor beta chain originates from a study of shared clonotypes between healthy human individuals (dated by TCRdb to 2018 to 2021). In the study overall: The cohort included a few men and a couple of women between 18 and 49 years of age. For each donor, CD4 naive and CD4 memory were each run on three plates, CD8 naive on two plates, and CD8 memory on one plate. Blood TCR repertoires of five healthy adults were deeply sequenced to estimate repertoire size and the extent of clonotype sharing between individuals. Libraries were prepared and TCR repertoires were sequenced by different laboratories using diverse techniques, in order to increase sequencing depth and limit assay-specific biases. Leukapheresis yielded between about 0.94 and 8.9 billion PBMCs per donor. Results and caveats for the whole study, not just this receptor: Because the study included a small number of donors, the genetic and exposure-history diversity represented was limited. Pairwise subsampling indicated that sequencing depth was expected to affect the degree of clonotype sharing among donors. Naive subsets generally had larger estimated clonotype richness than memory subsets. Clonotypes shared by all four sorted-subset donors showed higher generation probabilities than non-shared clonotypes. Even with the large sequencing depth, rarefaction of the sorted-subset datasets indicated that sequencing was incomplete. Sampling was limited to blood, and TCR repertoires in tissue likely differ from TCR repertoires in blood. Across four donors, approximately 5% of naive CD4, 3.5% of naive CD8, about 2.3% of memory CD4, and about 0.44% of memory CD8 clonotypes were shared.

This clone has only a few counts. Its antigen is unknown. The input lacks base qualities; no much larger clone sits a single base away. For the CD8 naive samples, CD45RO-negative cells were positively selected for CCR7, yielding a CD45RA+CCR7+ population from which TemRA cells were excluded. The donors were healthy, HIV-negative adults with no recently reported acute infections or vaccinations. Every donor was a Caucasian adult residing in Nashville, Tennessee, USA. Blood was collected by leukapheresis, and PBMCs were isolated by Ficoll-Histopaque density gradient centrifugation and then cryopreserved in liquid nitrogen vapor phase. Analytical flow cytometry was used to check the purity and quantity of every magnetically sorted T cell population. From each sorted fraction, genomic DNA was isolated and quantified by UV absorbance on a Nanodrop 2000c. As encoded in the germline V gene (reference sequence), CDR1 is GTSNPN while CDR2 is SVGIG. Measured from the cysteine to the phenylalanine, the CDR3 is 16 residues long. CDR3 DNA is the only sequence kept; it has 48 bases, read in frame from the first base. V is cut by 3 bases and J by 0 bases, and the space between the germline ends is 17 bases.

TCR CDR3 regions were amplified from genomic DNA by multiplex PCR using the deep immunoSEQ assay. For each cell subset, the extracted genomic DNA was distributed evenly across all wells of several immunoSEQ 96-well plates, and each plate served as one replicate. For sorted subsets, 200 to 250 ng genomic DNA, equal to tens of thousands of T cell genomes, was loaded into each replicate PCR. Purified libraries were measured with a Qubit 3.0 fluorometer, size-checked on a Bioanalyzer 2100, and measured again with the KAPA Library Quantification kit. Each immunoSEQ 96-well plate was sequenced on its own single-read 150-cycle Illumina NextSeq 550 flow cell. Regarding the original processing steps: The immunoSEQ output contained only junctional sequences without quality scores, so filtering could not match that applied to full-length reads. To assign V/J genes and CDR3, sequences were annotated against IMGT germline references using PyIR, a Python wrapper for IgBLAST v1.9. Any read was removed if the V/J assignment was weak (E-value above 1e-6), the CDR3 was missing, or the read contained stop codons, out-of-frame junctions, or ambiguous translated residues. V3J clonotypes were defined as sequences sharing an identical inferred V gene, J gene, and CDR3 amino acid sequence. The percentage overlap between two repertoires was calculated by dividing the number of shared unique clonotypes by the size of the smaller repertoire. Richness of each repertoire was evaluated using RTK rarefaction, the Chao1 estimator, and Recon v2.1 estimates of unobserved clonotypes. For all TCRbeta clonotypes obtained by the gDNA method from a few donors, generation probabilities were computed with OLGA. In its TCRdb copy, this immuneACCESS table keeps in-frame sequences only and misses some clones. Where compared with another copy, unresolved V genes explain less than half of these, and the others have no known cause. V and J calls and clone size are those listed in that table; D and trimming were worked out from the DNA. The sample table contains more than 2 million clones; only one count was recorded for roughly 93% of them. Around 1.8% of the sample belongs to the ten largest clones.

Sequencing was carried out using naive CD8+ T cells from PBMCs. What this sample's cell subset or site label stands for: CD45RA+CCR7+. The clonotype comes from a man between 18 and 35 years old in good health. Some clones in this sample may be carry-over from other donors' samples. The sequence is built from TRBV30 and TRBJ1-1; 6 matching bases give a weak D call of TRBD1. The DNA reads as follows: TGTGCCTGGAGCCCCTTGAGGGGGGCGATGAACACTGAAGCTTTCTTT. Its protein reads: CAWSPLRGAMNTEAFF.